These T cell receptor beta chains were read from a single sample in a study of blood T cells in healthy people across ages. TCRdb reprocessed the 5' RACE reads via MiXCR and lists one record per CDR3 protein. The table lists over 1.5 million distinct CDR3 sequences, less than 50% of them singletons. The specimen sequenced was blood. These receptor sequences come from a woman in her forties in good health. The CDR3 runs from the conserved cysteine through the conserved F or W. The order of the fields is D gene, J gene, V gene, clone size, CDR3 DNA, CDR3 protein. A D gene is named only where the DNA matches it firmly. Clone size is stated in some rows and not others, as once, few, many or a class when expanded.

>-|TRBJ2-7|TRBV6-5|-
TGTGCCAGCAGTTATGAAGGGGAGCCCCACGAGCAGTACTTC
CASSYEGEPHEQYF
>TRBD1|TRBJ1-1|TRBV5-1|few
TGCGCCAGCAACGGGGACAGACCGATGAACACTGAAGCTTTCTTT
CASNGDRPMNTEAFF
>-|TRBJ2-3|TRBV3-1|few
TGTGCCAGCAGCCAACGTGGGGTCACAGATACGCAGTATTTT
CASSQRGVTDTQYF
>TRBD1|TRBJ1-2|TRBV20-1|-
TGCAGTGCCACAATACAGGGGGACTATGGCTACACCTTC
CSATIQGDYGYTF
>-|TRBJ2-3|TRBV6-2/TRBV6-3|few
TGTGCCAGCAGGAACGCGGGGGCTAGCACAGATACGCAGTATTTT
CASRNAGASTDTQYF
>TRBD1|TRBJ2-1|TRBV4-3|many
TGTGCCAGCAGCTCCGGGACAGGGGGAAATGAGCAGTTCTTC
CASSSGTGGNEQFF
>-|TRBJ2-3|TRBV6-5|few
TGTGCCAGCAGCCGCACGGGGACAACCCGCACGCAGTATTTT
CASSRTGTTRTQYF
>-|TRBJ2-1|TRBV6-1|-
TGTGCCAGCAGTTCCCCAGACGTCAATGAGCAGTTCTTC
CASSSPDVNEQFF
>-|TRBJ2-7|TRBV20-1|-
TGCAGTGCTAGAGTCCCGGGGGTTAACGAGCAGTACTTC
CSARVPGVNEQYF
>-|TRBJ1-2|TRBV5-1|-
TGCGCCAGCGGACGACAGGCGACGGAGGGCTACACCTTC
CASGRQATEGYTF
>-|TRBJ2-5|TRBV28|many
TGTGCCAGCAGCTCACCCGGGACCGGAGAGACCCAGTACTTC
CASSSPGTGETQYF
>-|TRBJ2-1|TRBV4-3|-
TGCGCCAGCAGCCGGGACTTGAGCTCCTACAATGAGCAGTTCTTC
CASSRDLSSYNEQFF